What follows are 18 T cell receptor beta chains derived from one specimen sequenced in a study of CD8 T cells in Susac syndrome. RNA, at about 0.5 to 1 ug, was reverse transcribed with random hexamers. TCRdb reprocessed the immunoSEQ multiplex PCR reads with MiXCR, giving one entry per CDR3 protein. In the table there are roughly 140,000 distinct CDR3 sequences, 85% to 95% of which are singletons. Sequencing was carried out using CD4+ T cells from PBMCs. These receptors all stem from a human donor with Susac syndrome.

V is TRBV4-1 and J is TRBJ2-7, with 7 positions matching TRBD2. Germline V gene sequence: CDR1 MGHRA, CDR2 YSYEKL. Trimming at V came to 2 bases and at J to 7 bases, leaving 2 bases not matched to a gene. The CDR3 sequence is 12 residues long. The CDR3 here is CASSQISGEQYF. The CDR3 DNA sequence: TGCGCCAGCAGCCAAATTAGCGGGGAGCAGTACTTC.

The chain is built from TRBV7-3 and TRBJ1-1; tentative D call: TRBD1 (5 bases). V was pared by 4 bases and J by 3 bases, with 15 bases between. Looked up from germline, CDR1 is SGHTA and CDR2 is FQGTGA. This CDR3 contains 15 residues. The CDR3 is CASSSDSGSDTEAFF. CDR3 DNA sequence: TGTGCCAGCAGCTCCGACAGCGGGTCGGACACTGAAGCTTTCTTT.

This chain links TRBV19 with TRBJ2-6, with D possibly called TRBD1 or TRBD2 (6 bases each). Trimming left V 7 bases short and J 4 bases short, with 20 bases between. This CDR3 is built from 17 residues. From germline, CDR1 is LNHDA and CDR2 SQIVND (reference sequence). The CDR3 sequence: CASTGGQGKWGANVLTF. CDR3 in DNA: TGTGCCAGTACCGGAGGGCAGGGGAAATGGGGGGCCAACGTCCTGACTTTC.

The chain has TRBV7-2 and TRBJ2-2; D gene uncertain. The CDR3 sequence is 13 residues long. Germline lookup yields CDR1 SGHTA and CDR2 FQGNSA. V was trimmed by 5 bases and J by 10 bases, leaving 14 bases between them. CDR3 coding DNA: TGTGCCAGCAGCCCTCGCACCCGGCAGGAGCTGTTTTTT. Translated, it gives CASSPRTRQELFF. Complete variable domain (other parts from reference TRBV7-2 and TRBJ2-2): GAGVSQSPSNKVTEKGKDVELRCDPISGHTALYWYRQSLGQGLEFLIYFQGNSAPDKSGLPSDRFSAERTGGSVSTLTIQRTQQEDSAVYLCASSPRTRQELFFGEGSRLTVL.

V and J are TRBV29-1 and TRBJ1-5; D is unclear. The V gene lost 7 bases and the J gene lost 4 bases, with 14 bases spanning the gap. The CDR3 loop spans 13 amino acids. Germline loops: CDR1 SQVTM, CDR2 ANQGSEA. The CDR3 spells CSEGSRSNQPQHF. In DNA form, the CDR3 reads TGCAGCGAAGGTAGCAGGTCTAATCAGCCCCAGCATTTT.

The chain links TRBV11-2 to TRBJ1-1; 8 nucleotides align to TRBD1. Germline trimming cut 5 bases from V and 1 base from J; bases unmatched to any gene: 6. The CDR3 spans 15 residues. Germline V gene sequence: CDR1 SGHAT, CDR2 FQNNGV. The CDR3 DNA follows: TGTGCCAGCAGCCGACCCGGGACAGGGAACACTGAAGCTTTCTTT. It encodes CASSRPGTGNTEAFF.

The gene calls are TRBV20-1 and TRBJ2-5; weak D call: TRBD2 (6 bases). CDR1 and CDR2 (germline): DFQATT, SNEGSKA (reference sequence). The CDR3 covers 13 residues. Trimming pared 7 bases from V and 4 bases from J, leaving 16 bases between. DNA of the CDR3: TGCAGTGGGCCTAGCGATTCTGGAGAGACCCAGTACTTC. Translation: CSGPSDSGETQYF.

The chain uses TRBV5-1 and TRBJ1-1; TRBD1 agrees at 8 bases. This CDR3 has 15 amino acids. Germline V gene lookup returns CDR1 SGHRS and CDR2 YFSETQ. Trimming at V came to 4 bases and at J to 1 base, leaving 6 bases not matched to a gene. CDR3 in DNA: TGCGCCAGCAGCCCGAGGCAGGGGGCGAACACTGAAGCTTTCTTT. It is translated as CASSPRQGANTEAFF.

In its sample, this clonotype was seen a few times. The rearrangement links TRBV6-5 to TRBJ2-7; D call uncertain. Germline CDR1 is MNHEY and CDR2 is SVGAGI. V gave up 6 bases and J gave up 0 bases, with 9 bases separating them. This CDR3 is built from 13 residues. CDR3 bases: TGTGCCAGCAGGACATCGGGCTCCTACGAGCAGTACTTC. Its translation is CASRTSGSYEQYF.

CDR3 region: CASSIGGFEQFF. The CDR3 DNA reads TGTGCCAGTAGTATAGGTGGGTTTGAGCAGTTCTTC. The J gene is TRBJ2-1, the V gene TRBV19; D is undetermined. The germline V and J ends were trimmed by 1 base and 9 bases, with 7 bases remaining between them. Germline assignment: CDR1 LNHDA and CDR2 SQIVND (reference sequence). This CDR3 has 12 amino acids.

The J gene is TRBJ1-1, the V gene TRBV29-1; 9 bases align to TRBD1. With V trimmed by 4 bases and J by 1 base, 1 base remained unmatched. This CDR3 is 13 amino acids long. Germline CDR1 and CDR2: SQVTM and ANQGSEA. CDR3 nucleotide sequence: TGCAGCGTTGTGACAGGGGGGAACACTGAAGCTTTCTTT. Translation: CSVVTGGNTEAFF.

The rearrangement uses TRBV27 and TRBJ2-4; unclear D gene. This CDR3 is built from 15 residues. V lost 0 bases and J lost 0, with 6 bases in between. Germline CDR1 reads MNHEY; CDR2 reads SMNVEV (reference sequence). This chain's CDR3 is CASSLSLPAKNIQYF. Written as DNA, the CDR3 is TGTGCCAGCAGTTTATCCCTACCAGCCAAAAACATTCAGTACTTC.

This clonotype was detected once. The chain couples TRBV12-3 or TRBV12-4 to TRBJ1-5, with D unclear. CDR3 size: 15 residues. V was clipped by 5 bases and J by 3 bases, with 14 bases between them. CDR3 protein: CASSTHRGVNQPQHF. CDR3 coding DNA: TGTGCCAGCAGTACCCACAGAGGTGTCAATCAGCCCCAGCATTTT.

The rearrangement uses TRBV20-1 and TRBJ2-4, with D possibly matching TRBD2 (5 bases). This CDR3 is built from 16 residues. Germline V CDR1 and CDR2: DFQATT, SNEGSKA (reference sequence). V shed 3 bases and J shed 0 bases, with 15 bases lying between them. The CDR3 coding sequence is TGCAGTGCTAGCAAGGACGGACTTCTAGCCAAAAACATTCAGTACTTC. Protein: CSASKDGLLAKNIQYF.

The chain employs TRBV29-1 and TRBJ2-7; no clear D gene. CDR3 length equals 13 residues. V lost 2 bases and J lost 0, with 8 bases in between. Germline V lookup: CDR1 SQVTM, CDR2 ANQGSEA. The CDR3 DNA is TGCAGCGTTGAATACAGCAGCTCCTACGAGCAGTACTTC. Translated: CSVEYSSSYEQYF.

This sequence joins TRBV7-9 and TRBJ1-5; weak D call: TRBD1 (5 bases). CDR3 size: 14 residues. Between the trimmed V and J ends, which lost 5 bases and 3 bases, there was a span of 11 bases. Germline V lookup: CDR1 SEHNR, CDR2 FQNEAQ (reference sequence). DNA of the CDR3: TGTGCCAGCAGCCTAGAGGGGCCCAATCAGCCCCAGCATTTT. Encoded protein: CASSLEGPNQPQHF.

The count of this clonotype is one. The CDR3 reads CASRGQPNTEAFF. In DNA, the CDR3 is TGCGCCAGCAGGGGACAGCCGAACACTGAAGCTTTCTTT. The rearrangement uses TRBV5-1 and TRBJ1-1, with 7 bases aligning to TRBD1. The germline V gene has CDR1 SGHRS and CDR2 YFSETQ. This CDR3 is 13 amino acids long. J gave up 1 base and V 5 bases, and 2 bases lay outside the gene matches.

The chain carries TRBV12-3 or TRBV12-4 and TRBJ1-6, with 7 bases aligning to TRBD1. The J segment lost 7 bases and the V segment lost 3 bases, leaving 3 bases of the junction unmatched. This CDR3 has 14 amino acids. For the CDR3, the DNA is TGTGCCAGCAGTTTCGGACAGGCGAATTCACCCCTCCACTTT. Amino acid sequence: CASSFGQANSPLHF.